Following are 16 T cell receptor beta chains from one sample sequenced in a study of cytomegalovirus exposure and HLA in healthy donors. Primers included in the PCR were 60 Vbeta and 13 Jbeta primers. Produced via immunoSEQ multiplex PCR; TCRdb's table is partial and in-frame only. Counted here are under 150,000 clones, around 68% occurring once; the ten biggest clones make up around 4%. The source material was PBMCs. These receptors all stem from a woman between 35 and 50 years old in good health and CMV-seropositive.

As for this clone: Other DNA variants within this sample encode the same CDR3. The chain links TRBV18 to TRBJ1-2; D perhaps matches TRBD1 (6 bases). The CDR3 is 14 residues long. Germline V gene data show CDR1 as KGHSH and CDR2 as LQKENI. Deletions cut 3 bases from V and 1 base from J, with 9 bases between. CDR3 loop: CASSPARGNYGYTF. The CDR3 region has the DNA TGTGCCAGCTCACCCGCCAGGGGTAACTATGGCTACACCTTC.

This clone was seen a handful of times. The gene calls are TRBV7-3 and TRBJ2-1; TRBD2 agrees at 13 bases. The CDR3 extends over 15 amino acids. The ends lost 4 bases at V and 9 bases at J; junction bases unmatched: 6. Germline assignment: CDR1 SGHTA and CDR2 FQGTGA. CDR3 sequence reads: CASSWTSGSGSEQFF. The DNA for the CDR3 is TGTGCCAGCAGCTGGACTAGCGGGAGTGGTAGTGAGCAGTTCTTC.

The chain carries TRBV5-1 and TRBJ2-6; D unresolved. This CDR3 contains 15 residues. V shed 5 bases and J shed 0 bases, with 9 bases lying between them. Germline assignment: CDR1 SGHRS and CDR2 YFSETQ. The CDR3 nucleotides read TGCGCCAGCAGACCAGTATCCTCTGGGGCCAACGTCCTGACTTTC. It translates to CASRPVSSGANVLTF.

The chain recombines TRBV19 with TRBJ2-7; 7 bases fit TRBD1. The germline V gene encodes CDR1 LNHDA and CDR2 SQIVND (reference sequence). Unmatched junction bases numbered 3, after V lost 6 bases and J lost 4 bases. This CDR3 spans 12 amino acids. The CDR3 sequence is CASSEGQYEQYF. The CDR3 DNA is TGTGCCAGTAGCGAGGGACAGTACGAGCAGTACTTC.

The rearrangement uses TRBV7-2 and TRBJ2-7, with 7 bases matching TRBD2. CDR1 is SGHTA, CDR2 FQGNSA, per germline. The CDR3 contains 13 residues. J lost 7 bases, V lost 5 bases, and 8 bases had no gene match. CDR3 sequence: CASSPTSRLEQYF. The CDR3 bases are TGTGCCAGCAGCCCGACTAGCCGCTTGGAGCAGTACTTC.

A few counts support this clone. J is TRBJ2-7 and V is TRBV7-5; the DNA was not compared with TRBD1, the D call given in the table. TRBV7-5 is recorded as a pseudogene. CDR3 length: 13 amino acids. The CDR3 sequence is CARSSGQVYEQYF. The CDR3, as DNA: TGTGCCAGAAGTTCGGGACAGGTCTACGAGCAGTACTTC.

About this clone itself: One end of the junction varies from germline; a read error may be responsible. The CDR3 is CASSLRRGNQETQYF. The CDR3 bases are TGTGCTAGCAGCCTCCGCAGGGGCAACCAAGAGACCCAGTACTTC. The rearrangement joins TRBV7-7 to TRBJ2-7, with a weak D call TRBD1 (6 bases). TRBJ2-5 explains the end of the DNA better; the J call may be wrong. Germline V gene data show CDR1 as SSHAT and CDR2 as FNYEAQ (reference sequence). This CDR3 has 15 amino acids.

The chain recombines TRBV30 with TRBJ1-4; 8 nucleotides line up with TRBD1. Germline lookup yields CDR1 GTSNPN and CDR2 SVGIG (reference sequence). The trim removed 1 base at V and 8 bases at J, leaving 6 bases unmatched. CDR3 length: 14 amino acids. The CDR3 region has the DNA TGTGCCTGGAGTGCGACAGGGGTTGAAGAAAAACTGTTTTTT. Encoded protein: CAWSATGVEEKLFF.

V and J are TRBV5-8 and TRBJ1-3; D not resolved. The V end was cut by 1 base, the J end by 3 bases, with 2 bases between. CDR1 and CDR2 from the germline V gene are SGHTS and YDEGEE. There are 12 residues in the CDR3. Here the CDR3 reads CASSLYGNTIYF. CDR3 nucleotides: TGTGCCAGCAGCTTGTATGGAAACACCATATATTTT.

The chain combines TRBV5-1 with TRBJ2-2; TRBD1 matches 10 bases. From germline, CDR1 is SGHRS and CDR2 YFSETQ. This CDR3 is 16 amino acids long. The junction had 9 bases not matched to a gene; V was cut back by 4 bases and J by 6 bases. CDR3 residues: CASSTRQGARAGELFF. The CDR3 DNA sequence: TGCGCCAGCAGCACGAGACAGGGGGCGCGGGCCGGGGAGCTGTTTTTT.

The J gene is TRBJ1-1, the V gene TRBV7-2; D gene unclear. Germline CDR1 SGHTA, CDR2 FQGNSA. The CDR3 has 14 amino acids. The V gene lost 3 bases and the J gene lost 1 base, with 9 bases spanning the gap. Here the CDR3 DNA reads TGTGCCAGCAGCTTGGGGAGAGGGAACACTGAAGCTTTCTTT. Translating gives CASSLGRGNTEAFF.

The genes are TRBV15 and TRBJ1-4; TRBD1 agrees at 7 bases. CDR1 LNHNV and CDR2 YYDKDF come from the germline V gene (reference sequence). Germline trimming cut 1 base from V and 5 bases from J; bases unmatched to any gene: 4. CDR3 length equals 15 residues. The CDR3 bases are TGTGCCACCAGCAGAGTCCAGGGGGAGAATGAAAAACTGTTTTTT. Translation gives CATSRVQGENEKLFF.

V and J are TRBV4-3 and TRBJ2-1, with 9 bases matching TRBD2. Per germline, CDR1 LGHNA and CDR2 YSLEER. This CDR3 is built from 18 residues. V shed 1 base, J shed 8 bases, and the junction held 15 bases outside the gene matches. The CDR3 sequence: CASSQVRGSAGGRDEQFF. The DNA for the CDR3 is TGCGCCAGCAGCCAAGTAAGGGGATCGGCGGGGGGGCGAGATGAGCAGTTCTTC.

This clone has just one count. V gene TRBV21-1 combines with J gene TRBJ2-1; TRBD1, the table's D call, lacks a check against the DNA. TRBV21-1 is given as a pseudogene. The CDR3 has 18 residues. The CDR3: CASSKGRQGGGENNEQFF. In DNA, the CDR3 is TGTGCCAGCAGCAAAGGCAGACAGGGAGGAGGGGAAAACAATGAGCAGTTCTTC.

The chain combines TRBV5-4 with TRBJ1-2, with a possible D match to TRBD1 (6 bases). Germline-derived CDR1 and CDR2 are SGHNT and YYREEE (reference sequence). The germline V and J ends were trimmed by 4 bases and 6 bases, with 16 bases remaining between them. The CDR3 has 14 amino acids. CDR3 in amino acids: CASSPRGGLDGYTF. CDR3 in DNA: TGTGCCAGCAGCCCAAGGGGGGGCTTGGATGGCTACACCTTC.

This sequence joins TRBV30 and TRBJ2-1, with TRBD2 as a possible D gene (6 bases). CDR3 length: 11 residues. Deletions cut 5 bases from V and 7 bases from J, with 9 bases between. In germline, CDR1 is GTSNPN, CDR2 SVGIG (reference sequence). The CDR3 DNA is TGTGCCTGGGCAGGGAGGAATGAGCAGTTCTTC. Amino acid sequence: CAWAGRNEQFF.